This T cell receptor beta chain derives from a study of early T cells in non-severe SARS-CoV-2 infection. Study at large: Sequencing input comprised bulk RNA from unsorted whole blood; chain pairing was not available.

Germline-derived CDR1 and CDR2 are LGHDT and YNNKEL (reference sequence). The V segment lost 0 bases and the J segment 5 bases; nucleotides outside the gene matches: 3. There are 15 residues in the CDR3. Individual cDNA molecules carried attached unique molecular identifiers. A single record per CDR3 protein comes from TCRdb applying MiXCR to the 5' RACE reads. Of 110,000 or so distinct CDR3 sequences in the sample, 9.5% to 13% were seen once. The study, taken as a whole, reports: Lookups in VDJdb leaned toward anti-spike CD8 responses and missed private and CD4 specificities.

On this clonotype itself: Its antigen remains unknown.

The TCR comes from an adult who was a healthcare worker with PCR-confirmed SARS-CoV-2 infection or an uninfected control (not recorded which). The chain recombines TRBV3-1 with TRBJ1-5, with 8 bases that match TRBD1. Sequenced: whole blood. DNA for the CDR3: TGTGCCAGCAGCCAAGATTCAGGGGGCTATCAGCCCCAGCATTTT. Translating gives CASSQDSGGYQPQHF.